This passage covers 19 T cell receptor beta chains from one sample sequenced in a study of CD8 T cells in cerebrospinal fluid in Alzheimer's disease. TCRdb derives one entry per CDR3 protein from the 10x single-cell sequencing reads, leaving out DNA. The sample totals fewer than 950 distinct CDR3 sequences; its top ten clones hold roughly a tenth. Sequences were obtained from cerebrospinal fluid. The receptors were sampled from a human donor with Parkinson's disease.

Judged by frequency, this clonotype is large. The rearrangement uses TRBV20-1 and TRBJ2-7; lacking DNA, the TRBD1 call made by TCRdb goes unchecked. Germline V lookup: CDR1 DFQATT, CDR2 SNEGSKA (reference sequence). CDR3 length equals 15 residues. The CDR3 region is CSASNPRGRNYEQYF.

Frequency places this clonotype as medium-sized. The chain uses TRBV19 and TRBJ2-3; TCRdb gives TRBD1 as the D gene, but with no DNA this cannot be confirmed. This CDR3 is 15 amino acids long. CDR1 LNHDA and CDR2 SQIVND come from the germline V gene (reference sequence). The CDR3 sequence is CASTVGGANTDTQYF.

According to its frequency, this clonotype is large (0.1 to 1%). This rearrangement joins TRBV20-1 to TRBJ2-1. In germline, CDR1 is DFQATT, CDR2 SNEGSKA (reference sequence). The CDR3 totals 12 residues. Here the CDR3 reads CSALGSYNEQFF.

This clonotype shows up as large by frequency. This chain uses TRBV28 with TRBJ2-5; absent DNA, TCRdb's TRBD2 call cannot be checked. CDR3 size: 15 residues. Germline V gene lookup returns CDR1 MDHEN and CDR2 SYDVKM. The CDR3: CASSLASGRKETQYF.

This clonotype is deemed large by its frequency. The chain uses TRBV4-3 and TRBJ1-1. The V gene's germline CDR1 is LGHNA and CDR2 YSLEER. The CDR3 covers 13 residues. The CDR3 is CASSLEWGTEAFF.

By frequency, this clonotype is medium-sized. The chain uses TRBV4-1 and TRBJ1-6. The V gene's germline CDR1 is MGHRA and CDR2 YSYEKL. The CDR3 is made up of 16 amino acids. The CDR3 loop is CASSQETHEYNSPLHF.

This clonotype ranks as medium-sized in terms of frequency. The V and J genes are TRBV20-1 and TRBJ1-3; TCRdb outputs TRBD1, but without DNA this stays unchecked. The germline gives CDR1 DFQATT, CDR2 SNEGSKA (reference sequence). This CDR3 spans 19 amino acids. The CDR3 loop reads CSARRHPSSSGFSGNTIYF.

Its frequency marks this clonotype as medium-sized. The V and J genes are TRBV20-1 and TRBJ1-2; TCRdb picks TRBD1, but there is no DNA to check that call. CDR1 is DFQATT, CDR2 SNEGSKA, per germline (reference sequence). The CDR3 runs to 13 residues. The chain's CDR3 is CSARDRGVYGYTF.

This clonotype ranks as large (0.1 to 1%) in terms of frequency. This chain uses TRBV5-6 with TRBJ1-5. This CDR3 is 13 amino acids long. Germline V gene lookup returns CDR1 SGHDT and CDR2 YYEEEE. The CDR3: CASTSQRNQPQHF.

This clonotype is deemed large (0.1 to 1%) by its frequency. This rearrangement joins TRBV7-9 to TRBJ1-5; TCRdb indicates TRBD1, and absent DNA this call remains unverified. Germline V gene sequence: CDR1 SEHNR, CDR2 FQNEAQ (reference sequence). The CDR3 has 16 amino acids. The CDR3 reads CASSSAGQGAGQPQHF.

This clonotype is called medium-sized based on its frequency. The V gene is TRBV7-2, the J gene TRBJ2-2; TCRdb gives TRBD2 as the D gene, but with no DNA this cannot be confirmed. The CDR3 sequence is 16 residues long. Per the germline V gene, CDR1 is SGHTA and CDR2 is FQGNSA. The CDR3 sequence: CASSLAFGGVRGELFF.

This clonotype is labeled large based on frequency. The chain is built from TRBV3-1 and TRBJ2-7; the D call of TRBD1 rests on TCRdb alone, since no DNA is present to check it. This CDR3 is 15 amino acids long. The germline CDR1 and CDR2 sequences are LGHDT and YNNKEL (reference sequence). This CDR3 reads CASSQTGYRPYEQYF.

According to its frequency, this clonotype is large. CDR3 loop: CASSLSGTDTQYF. V usage is TRBV7-7 and J usage is TRBJ2-3. Germline values: CDR1 SSHAT, CDR2 FNYEAQ (reference sequence). The CDR3 runs to 13 residues.

Judged by frequency, this clonotype is medium-sized. This chain connects TRBV28 to TRBJ1-6; TCRdb returns TRBD1, unconfirmable since there is no DNA. Germline CDR1 and CDR2: MDHEN and SYDVKM. The CDR3 runs 16 residues. CDR3 protein: CASSFLQGTLNSPLHF. Complete variable domain (other parts from reference TRBV28 and TRBJ1-6): DVKVTQSSRYLVKRTGEKVFLECVQDMDHENMFWYRQDPGLGLRLIYFSYDVKMKEKGDIPEGYSVSREKKERFSLILESASTNQTSMYLCASSFLQGTLNSPLHFGNGTRLTVT.

This clonotype counts as medium-sized by frequency. The V and J genes are TRBV6-6 and TRBJ2-3; TCRdb calls TRBD2, which cannot be checked without DNA. Germline values: CDR1 MNHNY, CDR2 SVGAGI (reference sequence). There are 14 residues in the CDR3. CDR3 amino acids: CASSETSGSATQYF.

Frequency places this clonotype as large (0.1 to 1%). V and J are TRBV28 and TRBJ2-3; TCRdb names TRBD1, which stays unverified in the absence of DNA. Germline V CDR1 and CDR2: MDHEN, SYDVKM. The length of the CDR3 is 17 residues. CDR3 protein: CASSLWDRPRVEDTQYF.

By frequency, this clonotype is medium-sized. V is TRBV20-1 and J is TRBJ1-6. The germline V gene has CDR1 DFQATT and CDR2 SNEGSKA (reference sequence). The CDR3 runs to 15 residues. CDR3 in amino acids: CSARAPGLKDSPLHF.

This clonotype is deemed medium-sized by its frequency. J is TRBJ2-1 and V is TRBV9; TCRdb picks TRBD1, but there is no DNA to check that call. This CDR3 spans 16 amino acids. CDR1 SGDLS and CDR2 YYNGEE come from the germline V gene. The CDR3 sequence: CASSVGVTGTYNEQFF. The complete variable domain, with remaining parts taken from reference TRBV9 and TRBJ2-1, reads DSGVTQTPKHLITATGQRVTLRCSPRSGDLSVYWYQQSLDQGLQFLIQYYNGEERAKGNILERFSAQQFPDLHSELNLSSLELGDSALYFCASSVGVTGTYNEQFFGPGTRLTVL.

This clonotype counts as medium-sized by frequency. This chain joins TRBV6-6 and TRBJ1-5. This CDR3 has 15 residues. Looked up from germline, CDR1 is MNHNY and CDR2 is SVGAGI (reference sequence). CDR3 amino acids: CASSYRAFSNQPQHF.